This T cell receptor (beta chain) came from a study of human CD8 memory T cell subsets. Extraction drew RNA from duplicate vials of roughly 160,000 sorted CD8+ T cells for each subset. UMI-labeled 5' RACE yielded the TCR beta libraries. Each CDR3 protein gets one entry after TCRdb re-called the 5' RACE reads with MiXCR. The repertoire holds about 7,300 distinct CDR3 sequences, with 3% to 5% as singletons. As concerns this clonotype: As yet, its antigen is unknown. A much larger clone sits a single nucleotide away, making a read error possible. The conserved phenylalanine or tryptophan normally closing the CDR3 is absent here, so this likely arose from a read error.

Study outcomes and limitations: The study found similarly high diversity in stem-like memory and precursor exhausted T cells, unlike effector memory cells. Stem-like memory and precursor exhausted T cell repertoires overlapped minimally with each other.

Sequenced input: CD8+ T cells from PBMCs. The clonotype was recovered from a human donor in good health.

CDR3 sequence reads: CASSSTGGSYVEQFC. The CDR3 region has the DNA TGTGCCAGCAGCTCGACAGGGGGCAGTTATGTTGAGCAGTTCTGC. J is TRBJ2-1 and V is TRBV7-2; 10 bases are shared with TRBD1. The V and J ends lost 4 bases and 9 bases, in that order; junction bases with no gene match: 9. This CDR3 is built from 15 residues. CDR1 SGHTA and CDR2 FQGNSA come from the germline V gene.